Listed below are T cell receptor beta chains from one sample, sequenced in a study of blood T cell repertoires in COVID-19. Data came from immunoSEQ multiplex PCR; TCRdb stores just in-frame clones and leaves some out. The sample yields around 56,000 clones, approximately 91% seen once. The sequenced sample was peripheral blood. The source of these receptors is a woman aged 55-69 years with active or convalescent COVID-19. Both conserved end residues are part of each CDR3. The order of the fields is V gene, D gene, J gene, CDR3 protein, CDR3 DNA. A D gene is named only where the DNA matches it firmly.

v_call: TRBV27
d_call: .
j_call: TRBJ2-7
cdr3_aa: CASSFSSTSYSYEQYF
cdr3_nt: TGTGCCAGCAGTTTTAGTTCGACATCATACTCCTACGAGCAGTACTTC

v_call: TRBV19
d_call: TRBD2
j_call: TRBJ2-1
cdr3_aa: CASTSGGSPYNEQFF
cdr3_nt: TGTGCCAGTACATCGGGGGGGAGCCCCTACAATGAGCAGTTCTTC

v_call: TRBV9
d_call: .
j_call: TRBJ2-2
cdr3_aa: CASSPRDISNTGELFF
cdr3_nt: TGTGCCAGCAGCCCCCGGGACATATCTAACACCGGGGAGCTGTTTTTT

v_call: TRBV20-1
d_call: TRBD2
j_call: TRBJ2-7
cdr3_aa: CSASLAGEPGYEQYF
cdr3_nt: TGCAGTGCTAGTTTAGCGGGAGAGCCCGGCTACGAGCAGTACTTC

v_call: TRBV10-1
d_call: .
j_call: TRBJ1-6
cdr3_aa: CASSESNGGRRSPLHF
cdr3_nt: TGCGCCAGCAGTGAGTCGAACGGGGGAAGGAGGTCACCCCTCCACTTT

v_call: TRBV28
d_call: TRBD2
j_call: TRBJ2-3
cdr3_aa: CASSLFSGGAEDTQYF
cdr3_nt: TGTGCCAGCAGTTTATTTAGCGGGGGGGCAGAAGATACGCAGTATTTT

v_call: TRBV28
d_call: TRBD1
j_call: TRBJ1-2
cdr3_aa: CASSPGQGANGYTF
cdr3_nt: TGTGCCAGCAGTCCGGGACAGGGGGCAAATGGCTACACCTTC

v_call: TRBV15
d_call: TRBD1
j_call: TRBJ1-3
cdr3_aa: CATSILRGPVNTIYF
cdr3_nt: TGTGCCACCAGCATACTCAGGGGGCCCGTAAACACCATATATTTT

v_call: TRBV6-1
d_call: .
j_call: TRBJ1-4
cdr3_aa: CASSEWGGTNEKLFF
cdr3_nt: TGTGCCAGCAGTGAATGGGGGGGTACTAATGAAAAACTGTTTTTT

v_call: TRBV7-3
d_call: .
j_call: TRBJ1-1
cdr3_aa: CASSEGGNTEAFF
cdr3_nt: TGTGCCAGCAGTGAAGGGGGGAACACTGAAGCTTTCTTT

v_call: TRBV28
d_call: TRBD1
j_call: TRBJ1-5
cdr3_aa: CASSLPGTGNQPQHF
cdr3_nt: TGTGCCAGCAGTTTACCCGGGACAGGAAATCAGCCCCAGCATTTT

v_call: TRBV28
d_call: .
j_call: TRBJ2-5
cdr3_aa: CASSPNQETQYF
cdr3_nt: TGTGCCAGCAGTCCAAACCAAGAGACCCAGTACTTC